Judged by abundance, the clone carrying this TCR beta chain is medium-sized. Its antigen is still unknown. This sample was included in a study of liver allograft versus peripheral blood T cells. About the study: Comparative analysis was performed on T cell receptor repertoires from transplanted livers and from recipients' peripheral blood.

The study, taken as a whole, reports: Differences were reported between the T cell receptor repertoires inside liver allografts and those that were detected in peripheral blood.

TCRdb re-analysed the reads in MiXCR, keeping a single row per CDR3 protein. This sample has around 10,000 distinct CDR3 sequences, with about 20% found just once. The TCR was taken from a human patient who had a liver transplant. Some T cells may be the graft donor's.

The chain's CDR3 is CASSIGGGATNEKLFF. Written as DNA, the CDR3 is TGTGCCAGTAGTATCGGTGGCGGAGCAACTAATGAAAAACTGTTTTTT. The rearrangement links TRBV19 to TRBJ1-4; D is uncertain. Between the trimmed V and J ends, which lost 3 bases and 0 bases, there was a span of 11 bases. Germline V lookup: CDR1 LNHDA, CDR2 SQIVND (reference sequence). CDR3 length: 16 residues. Based on the CDR3 plus reference TRBV19 and TRBJ1-4, the full variable domain is DGGITQSPKYLFRKEGQNVTLSCEQNLNHDAMYWYRQDPGQGLRLIYYSQIVNDFQKGDIAEGYSVSREKKESFPLTVTSAQKNPTAFYLCASSIGGGATNEKLFFGSGTQLSVL.